Listed below are T cell receptor beta chains from one sample, sequenced in a study of blood T cell repertoires in COVID-19. Libraries were prepared by immunoSEQ multiplex PCR; TCRdb keeps only in-frame clonotypes and omits some of them. The sample contains about 150,000 clones, 80% to 90% of which appear only once. The sample taken for sequencing was peripheral blood. Receptor source: a woman in her seventies with acute or convalescent COVID-19. Both conserved end residues are part of each CDR3. The D gene is left open where the match is weak. Size tells how often a clone was seen (once, few, many) or the class of an expanded clone, and some rows leave it out.

clone size: -
J gene: TRBJ1-3
V gene: TRBV2
D gene: -
CDR3 protein: CASSVQGTGNTIYF
CDR3 DNA: TGTGCCAGCAGTGTGCAGGGGACTGGAAACACCATATATTTT

clone size: -
J gene: TRBJ1-6
V gene: TRBV9
D gene: TRBD1
CDR3 protein: CASSETGLDSPLHF
CDR3 DNA: TGTGCCAGCAGCGAGACAGGGCTTGATTCACCCCTCCACTTT

clone size: -
J gene: TRBJ1-2
V gene: TRBV28
D gene: TRBD1
CDR3 protein: CASKTGTGGQGYTF
CDR3 DNA: TGTGCCAGCAAGACGGGGACAGGGGGCCAAGGCTACACCTTC

clone size: -
J gene: TRBJ2-3
V gene: TRBV5-8
D gene: -
CDR3 protein: CASSTGTLSTDTQYF
CDR3 DNA: TGTGCCAGCAGCACAGGGACGCTTAGCACAGATACGCAGTATTTT

clone size: -
J gene: TRBJ2-3
V gene: TRBV29-1
D gene: -
CDR3 protein: CSVDPGGGTDTQYF
CDR3 DNA: TGCAGCGTTGATCCGGGGGGCGGCACAGATACGCAGTATTTT

clone size: -
J gene: TRBJ2-2
V gene: TRBV7-2
D gene: -
CDR3 protein: CASSLEHMNTGELFF
CDR3 DNA: TGTGCCAGCAGCTTAGAACACATGAACACCGGGGAGCTGTTTTTT

clone size: -
J gene: TRBJ1-3
V gene: TRBV6-5
D gene: TRBD1
CDR3 protein: CASSYGTVSGNTIYF
CDR3 DNA: TGTGCCAGCAGTTACGGGACAGTGTCGGGAAACACCATATATTTT

clone size: -
J gene: TRBJ2-1
V gene: TRBV5-1
D gene: TRBD1
CDR3 protein: CASSLEGQGIDEQFF
CDR3 DNA: TGCGCCAGCAGCTTGGAGGGACAGGGGATAGATGAGCAGTTCTTC

clone size: -
J gene: TRBJ1-2
V gene: TRBV27
D gene: -
CDR3 protein: CASSEQGSGYTF
CDR3 DNA: TGTGCCAGCAGCGAGCAGGGTTCTGGCTACACCTTC

clone size: -
J gene: TRBJ2-5
V gene: TRBV28
D gene: TRBD1
CDR3 protein: CASKRQGRETQYF
CDR3 DNA: TGTGCCAGCAAACGACAGGGCAGAGAGACCCAGTACTTC

clone size: -
J gene: TRBJ1-1
V gene: TRBV5-6
D gene: -
CDR3 protein: CASSRGQANTEAFF
CDR3 DNA: TGTGCCAGCAGCCGGGGACAAGCGAACACTGAAGCTTTCTTT

clone size: few
J gene: TRBJ2-1
V gene: TRBV6-5
D gene: -
CDR3 protein: CASSYVQGQQFF
CDR3 DNA: TGTGCCAGCAGTTACGTACAGGGACAGCAGTTCTTC

clone size: -
J gene: TRBJ2-1
V gene: TRBV7-9
D gene: -
CDR3 protein: CASIRSGSSYNEQFF
CDR3 DNA: TGTGCCAGCATCCGGAGCGGTAGCTCCTACAATGAGCAGTTCTTC

clone size: -
J gene: TRBJ1-5
V gene: TRBV10-3
D gene: -
CDR3 protein: CAISELSNQPQHF
CDR3 DNA: TGTGCCATCAGTGAGCTTAGCAATCAGCCCCAGCATTTT

clone size: once
J gene: TRBJ1-2
V gene: TRBV3-1/TRBV3-2
D gene: -
CDR3 protein: CASSPYTRVDENTF
CDR3 DNA: TGTGCCAGCAGCCCCTACACTAGGGTGGATGAAAACACCTTC

clone size: -
J gene: TRBJ2-5
V gene: TRBV5-1
D gene: -
CDR3 protein: CASSLAGGETQYF
CDR3 DNA: TGCGCCAGCAGCTTGGCCGGGGGAGAGACCCAGTACTTC

clone size: -
J gene: TRBJ1-1
V gene: TRBV27
D gene: -
CDR3 protein: CASRWEGVNTEAFF
CDR3 DNA: TGTGCCAGCAGGTGGGAGGGGGTGAACACTGAAGCTTTCTTT

clone size: -
J gene: TRBJ2-7
V gene: TRBV3-1/TRBV3-2
D gene: TRBD2
CDR3 protein: CASSFSGDPSYEQYF
CDR3 DNA: TGTGCCAGCAGTTTTAGCGGGGACCCCTCCTACGAGCAGTACTTC